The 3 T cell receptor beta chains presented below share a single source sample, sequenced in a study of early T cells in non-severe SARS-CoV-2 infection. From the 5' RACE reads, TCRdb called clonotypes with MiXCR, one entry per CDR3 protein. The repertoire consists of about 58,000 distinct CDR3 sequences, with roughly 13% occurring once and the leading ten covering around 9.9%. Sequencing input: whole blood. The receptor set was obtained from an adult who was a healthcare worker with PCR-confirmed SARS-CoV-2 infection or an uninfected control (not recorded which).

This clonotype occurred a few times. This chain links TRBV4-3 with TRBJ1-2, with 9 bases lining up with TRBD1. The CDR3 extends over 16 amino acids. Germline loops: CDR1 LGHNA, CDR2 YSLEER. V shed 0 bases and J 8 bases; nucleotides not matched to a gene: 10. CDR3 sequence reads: CASSQEPQGTGRGYTF. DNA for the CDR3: TGCGCCAGCAGCCAAGAACCTCAGGGGACAGGGCGAGGCTACACCTTC.

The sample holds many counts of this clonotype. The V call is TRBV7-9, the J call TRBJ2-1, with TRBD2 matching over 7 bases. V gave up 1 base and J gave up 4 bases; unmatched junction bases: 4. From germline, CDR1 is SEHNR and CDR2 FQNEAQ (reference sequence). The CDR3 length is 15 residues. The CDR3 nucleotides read TGTGCCAGCAGCTTAGTGGGAGGGCGGTACAATGAGCAGTTCTTC. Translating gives CASSLVGGRYNEQFF.

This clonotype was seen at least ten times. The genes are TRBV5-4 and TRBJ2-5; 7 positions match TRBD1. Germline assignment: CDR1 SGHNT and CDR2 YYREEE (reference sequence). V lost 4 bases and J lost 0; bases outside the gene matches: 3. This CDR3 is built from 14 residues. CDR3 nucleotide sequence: TGTGCCAGCAGCACGGACAGGTACCAAGAGACCCAGTACTTC. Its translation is CASSTDRYQETQYF.